The 6 T cell receptor beta chains given below trace back to one sample, sequenced in a study of tumor-infiltrating lymphocytes in oesophageal squamous cell carcinoma listed by TCRdb under 2016. Libraries were prepared through PCR. The instrument was an Illumina HiSeq 2000. TCRdb reprocessing: public reads trimmed at Q25 with fastp, clones called with MiXCR, in-frame beta chains kept. Each entry merges the rows of one CDR3 protein and shows their most common DNA and genes. The sample records 20,000 or so distinct CDR3 sequences, roughly 41% of which are singletons. The ten largest clones represent roughly two fifths of the sample. The sample taken for sequencing was esophageal tumor tissue. All receptors derive from a male donor with esophageal squamous cell carcinoma.

With respect to this clonotype: One junction end does not reproduce the germline sequence, and a read error may be involved. The rearrangement links TRBV7-6 to TRBJ2-3; TRBD2 agrees at 9 bases. Germline V gives CDR1 SGHVS, CDR2 FNYEAQ. The CDR3 length is 14 residues. The CDR3 DNA follows: TGTGCTAGCAGCCCGGGACTAGCCATCAATACGCAGTATTTT. Amino acids: CASSPGLAINTQYF.

This clonotype was observed at least ten times. CDR3: CASSMGLEQYF. The CDR3 coding sequence is TGTGCCAGTAGTATGGGGCTAGAGCAGTACTTC. This chain uses TRBV19 with TRBJ2-7, with D maybe TRBD1 (5 bases). Germline V gene sequence: CDR1 LNHDA, CDR2 SQIVND (reference sequence). Trimming stripped 3 bases from V and 7 bases from J, with 7 bases between. The CDR3 loop spans 11 amino acids.

V usage is TRBV6-9 and J usage is TRBJ2-7; D might be TRBD1 (5 bases). The CDR3 totals 14 residues. Germline loops: CDR1 MNHGY, CDR2 SVAAGI. V shed 5 bases and J shed 2 bases, with 13 bases lying between them. CDR3 nucleotide sequence: TGTGCCAGCAGTCACCAGACAGCGACCTACGAGCAGTACTTC. Protein product: CASSHQTATYEQYF.

DNA of the CDR3: TGTGCCAGCAGCGCTTTCGCCACTGAAGCTTTCTTT. This translates into CASSAFATEAFF. This chain joins TRBV28 and TRBJ1-1, with no clear D. Trimming cost V 6 bases and J 4 bases, with 9 bases left between them. The CDR3 is 12 amino acids. In germline, CDR1 is MDHEN, CDR2 SYDVKM.

The gene calls are TRBV7-3 and TRBJ2-7; the match to TRBD2 covers 7 bases. The end of the DNA fits TRBJ2-1 better, so the J call may be wrong. CDR3 length equals 15 residues. Germline loops: CDR1 SGHTA, CDR2 FQGTGA. This CDR3 is CASSRWAGEGNEQFF. The DNA of the CDR3 is TGTGCCAGCAGCCGGTGGGCGGGAGAGGGAAATGAGCAGTTCTTC.

J is TRBJ2-5 and V is TRBV11-2, with 7 bases identical to TRBD1. The better agreement between TRBJ2-1 and the DNA end casts doubt on the J call. Germline-derived CDR1 and CDR2 are SGHAT and FQNNGV. The CDR3 spans 14 residues. The CDR3 sequence is CASSLYHRGDEQFF. DNA of the CDR3: TGTGCCAGCAGCTTATATCACAGGGGTGATGAGCAGTTCTTC.